The following is a TCR beta chain sequence with its context. TCRdb keeps only in-frame clones here, not all; method: immunoSEQ multiplex PCR. The profile shows more than 250,000 clones, around 87% of them singletons. V lost 7 bases, J lost 0 bases, and 7 bases stayed unmatched. This CDR3 is 15 amino acids long. The V gene's germline CDR1 is SNHLY and CDR2 FYNNEI. The record originates from a study of Ad26.COV2.S vaccination and SARS-CoV-2 variants. Sample treatment: over 15 received Ad26.COV2.S at low or high dose, single or two shots; about 5 received placebo; per-sample allocation not given. Samples analyzed were those drawn on day 63 after the first vaccine or placebo injection.

V usage is TRBV2 and J usage is TRBJ2-7; TRBD2 matches 9 bases. Sequencing was performed on peripheral blood, taken in a trial of Ad26.COV2.S vaccine versus placebo. The source of this sequence is a person between 18 and 65 years old who received the Ad26.COV2.S COVID-19 vaccine or a placebo. Written as DNA, the CDR3 is TGTGCCAGCAAACATGGTAGCGGGAGCTCCTACGAGCAGTACTTC. Protein: CASKHGSGSSYEQYF.